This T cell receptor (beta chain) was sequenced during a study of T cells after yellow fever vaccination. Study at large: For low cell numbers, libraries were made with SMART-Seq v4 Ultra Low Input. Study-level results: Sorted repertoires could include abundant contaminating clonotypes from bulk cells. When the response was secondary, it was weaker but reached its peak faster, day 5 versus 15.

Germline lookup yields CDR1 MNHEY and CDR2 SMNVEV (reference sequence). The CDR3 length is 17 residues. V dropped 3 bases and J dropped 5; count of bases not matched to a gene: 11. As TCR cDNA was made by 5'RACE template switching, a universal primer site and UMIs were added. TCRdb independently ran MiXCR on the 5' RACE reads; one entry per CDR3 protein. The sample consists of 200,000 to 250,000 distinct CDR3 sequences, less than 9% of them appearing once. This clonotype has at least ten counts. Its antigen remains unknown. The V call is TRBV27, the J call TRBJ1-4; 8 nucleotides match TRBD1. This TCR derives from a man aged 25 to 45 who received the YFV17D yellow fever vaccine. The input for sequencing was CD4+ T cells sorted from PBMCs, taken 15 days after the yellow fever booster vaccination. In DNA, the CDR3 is TGTGCCAGCAGTTTGATAGGACAGGGTCCCGAAAATGAAAAACTGTTTTTT. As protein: CASSLIGQGPENEKLFF.